These T cell receptor beta chains were read from a single sample in a study of shared clonotypes between healthy human individuals. Sequencing was performed with immunoSEQ multiplex PCR; in TCRdb, only in-frame clones are kept and a portion is missing. The repertoire holds about 2.3 million clones, with about nine tenths as singletons. What was sequenced was naive CD4+ T cells from PBMCs. The source of these receptors is a man between 18 and 35 years old in good health. Some clones in this sample may be carry-over from other donors' samples. The CDR3 runs from the conserved cysteine through the conserved F or W. A D gene is named only where the DNA matches it firmly. Clone size is shown for a subset of rows, as once, few, many or a class of expanded clone.

TRBD2	TRBJ2-1	TRBV28	NA	CASSGAGAIVEQFF	TGTGCCAGCAGTGGAGCGGGAGCTATCGTCGAGCAGTTCTTC
TRBD2	TRBJ2-7	TRBV18	once	CASSPASGSSYEQYF	TGTGCCAGCTCACCCGCTAGCGGGAGCTCCTACGAGCAGTACTTC
NA	TRBJ2-2	TRBV18	NA	CASSPETRGTGELFF	TGTGCCAGCTCTCCGGAGACCCGAGGCACCGGGGAGCTGTTTTTT
NA	TRBJ1-1	TRBV7-2	NA	CASSLVGGEAFF	TGTGCCAGCAGCTTAGTGGGGGGAGAAGCTTTCTTT
TRBD1	TRBJ1-1	TRBV19	NA	CASSHRGNTEAFF	TGTGCCAGTAGCCACAGGGGGAACACTGAAGCTTTCTTT
NA	TRBJ2-3	TRBV7-9	NA	CAGIAVNSTDTQYF	TGTGCCGGGATAGCGGTTAATAGCACAGATACGCAGTATTTT
TRBD2	TRBJ2-3	TRBV5-1	NA	CASSGGTSGRMTDTQYF	TGCGCCAGCAGCGGAGGAACTAGCGGGAGGATGACAGATACGCAGTATTTT
NA	TRBJ2-5	TRBV6-6	NA	CASSYSSRGETQYF	TGTGCCAGCAGTTACTCTTCTAGAGGAGAGACCCAGTACTTC
NA	TRBJ2-2	TRBV7-2	NA	CASSLAPAMPGELFF	TGTGCCAGCAGCTTGGCCCCGGCGATGCCCGGGGAGCTGTTTTTT
NA	TRBJ2-2	TRBV10-3	NA	CAMSQGPHTGELFF	TGTGCCATGTCCCAGGGGCCCCACACCGGGGAGCTGTTTTTT
TRBD2	TRBJ2-1	TRBV4-1	NA	CASSQVGLAGDNEQFF	TGCGCCAGCAGCCAAGTCGGACTAGCGGGAGATAATGAGCAGTTCTTC
TRBD2	TRBJ2-3	TRBV7-3	NA	CASSPDRGLASDTQYF	TGTGCCAGCAGCCCGGATAGAGGACTAGCATCAGATACGCAGTATTTT
TRBD1	TRBJ2-6	TRBV10-3	NA	CAILPGQNSGANVLTF	TGTGCCATCCTTCCGGGACAGAACTCTGGGGCCAACGTCCTGACTTTC
NA	TRBJ2-7	TRBV6-6	NA	CASSYGRGDYEQYF	TGTGCCAGCAGTTACGGCAGGGGGGACTACGAGCAGTACTTC
NA	TRBJ2-6	TRBV28	NA	CASSSWSSGANVLTF	TGTGCCAGCAGTAGCTGGTCCTCTGGGGCCAACGTCCTGACTTTC
TRBD2	TRBJ2-1	TRBV7-9	NA	CASRSGLAGGYEQFF	TGTGCCAGCAGATCCGGACTAGCGGGAGGGTATGAGCAGTTCTTC
NA	TRBJ1-5	TRBV6-5	NA	CASSYSTGRVQPQHF	TGTGCCAGCAGTTACTCCACAGGGCGTGTGCAGCCCCAGCATTTT
NA	TRBJ2-3	TRBV15	NA	CATSPGTLQPRGDTQYF	TGTGCCACCAGCCCAGGCACGCTACAACCCAGGGGAGATACGCAGTATTTT
NA	TRBJ1-1	TRBV18	NA	CASSSQGGNTEAFF	TGTGCCAGCTCGTCACAGGGTGGGAACACTGAAGCTTTCTTT
TRBD2	TRBJ2-1	TRBV7-3	NA	CASSLRVAGAGDEQFF	TGTGCCAGCAGCTTACGGGTAGCGGGAGCGGGGGATGAGCAGTTCTTC
TRBD2	TRBJ2-7	TRBV20-1	NA	CSAKGREGSNF	TGCAGTGCTAAAGGCAGGGAGGGGAGTAACTTC
TRBD1	TRBJ2-7	TRBV13	NA	CASSFRQGRTKEQYF	TGTGCCAGCAGCTTCCGACAGGGGCGTACTAAGGAGCAGTACTTC
NA	TRBJ1-2	TRBV19	once	CASARGTSYGYTF	TGTGCCAGTGCGAGGGGGACAAGCTATGGCTACACCTTC
NA	TRBJ1-5	TRBV7-7	NA	CASSSPKRPANQPQHF	TGTGCCAGCAGCTCCCCAAAACGACCAGCGAATCAGCCCCAGCATTTT
NA	TRBJ1-1	TRBV28	NA	CASSLVGENTEAFF	TGTGCCAGCAGTTTGGTGGGCGAGAACACTGAAGCTTTCTTT
NA	TRBJ2-5	TRBV5-1	NA	CASSLEVTSLEQYF	TGCGCCAGCAGCTTAGAGGTCACGTCGTTGGAGCAGTACTTC
NA	TRBJ1-2	TRBV10-3	once	CAISAQTNTGYTF	TGTGCCATCAGTGCTCAGACAAATACTGGCTACACCTTC
NA	TRBJ2-3	TRBV11-2	NA	CASSLVGQIYTDTQYF	TGTGCCAGCAGCTTAGTGGGGCAGATTTACACAGATACGCAGTATTTT
NA	TRBJ2-5	TRBV5-6	NA	CASSLEGLETQYF	TGTGCCAGCAGCTTGGAGGGCCTAGAGACTCAGTACTTC
NA	TRBJ2-1	TRBV2	NA	CASSVSAGLSSYNEQFF	TGTGCCAGCAGTGTTTCGGCGGGACTTAGCTCCTACAATGAGCAGTTCTTC
NA	TRBJ2-7	TRBV6-5	NA	CASSYDGAESSYEQYF	TGTGCCAGCAGTTATGATGGAGCGGAGAGCTCCTACGAGCAGTACTTC
TRBD2	TRBJ2-7	TRBV5-1	NA	CASSPGTSGYTYEQYF	TGCGCCAGCAGCCCAGGGACTAGCGGATATACCTACGAGCAGTACTTC
NA	TRBJ2-3	TRBV10-2	NA	CASISTDTQYF	TGCGCCAGCATAAGCACAGATACGCAGTATTTT
TRBD1	TRBJ2-1	TRBV19	few	CASARQGANEQFF	TGTGCCAGTGCTAGACAGGGGGCGAATGAGCAGTTCTTC
TRBD2	TRBJ2-2	TRBV5-1	NA	CASSSGTSGENTGELFF	TGCGCCAGCAGCTCAGGGACTAGCGGAGAGAACACCGGGGAGCTGTTTTTT
NA	TRBJ2-2	TRBV5-4	NA	CASSLGFRSPGELFF	TGTGCCAGCAGCTTAGGCTTCCGAAGTCCCGGGGAGCTGTTTTTT
NA	TRBJ1-2	TRBV6-5	NA	CASSITGYGGYTF	TGTGCCAGCAGCATCACAGGGTACGGAGGCTACACCTTC
NA	TRBJ1-1	TRBV5-8	NA	CASSFSVNTEAFF	TGTGCCAGCAGCTTTTCAGTGAACACTGAAGCTTTCTTT
NA	TRBJ1-2	TRBV2	NA	CASSVSGYGYTF	TGTGCCAGCAGTGTATCGGGTTATGGCTACACCTTC
NA	TRBJ1-5	TRBV6-6	NA	CASKHINQGPNQPQHF	TGTGCCAGCAAGCACATAAATCAGGGGCCGAATCAGCCCCAGCATTTT
NA	TRBJ2-3	TRBV5-1	NA	CASSMLGEGTDTQYF	TGCGCCAGCAGCATGCTAGGTGAGGGCACAGATACGCAGTATTTT
NA	TRBJ2-7	TRBV27	NA	CASSRTLQGHEQYF	TGTGCCAGCAGCCGAACCTTACAGGGCCACGAGCAGTACTTC
TRBD2	TRBJ2-2	TRBV5-4	NA	CASSFPGLAGVGGELFF	TGTGCCAGCAGCTTCCCGGGACTAGCGGGAGTCGGCGGGGAGCTGTTTTTT
NA	TRBJ1-1	TRBV6-6	NA	CASSSRTESEAFF	TGTGCCAGCAGTTCCCGGACCGAATCTGAAGCTTTCTTT
NA	TRBJ2-4	TRBV7-8	NA	CASSPRGRIHIQYF	TGTGCCAGCAGCCCCCGAGGGCGAATACACATTCAGTACTTC
NA	TRBJ2-3	TRBV7-9	NA	CASSHTVRGRTDTQYF	TGTGCCAGCAGCCACACGGTTAGGGGCCGCACAGATACGCAGTATTTT
NA	TRBJ2-3	TRBV7-3	NA	CASSLLGPSTDTQYF	TGTGCCAGCAGCTTACTCGGGCCAAGCACAGATACGCAGTATTTT
TRBD1	TRBJ2-5	TRBV7-2	NA	CASSFDKQGAEETQYF	TGTGCCAGCAGCTTCGATAAACAGGGGGCGGAAGAGACCCAGTACTTC
TRBD1	TRBJ2-7	TRBV2	NA	CASSPIVGQGAHEQYF	TGTGCCAGCAGTCCAATTGTCGGGCAGGGGGCCCACGAGCAGTACTTC
TRBD2	TRBJ2-3	TRBV5-1	NA	CASSSPGGSLAGGSTDTQYF	TGCGCCAGCAGCTCACCCGGTGGGTCCCTAGCGGGAGGATCCACAGATACGCAGTATTTT
NA	TRBJ1-3	TRBV6-5	NA	CASSKRSSGNTIYF	TGTGCCAGCAGTAAGCGTAGCTCTGGAAACACCATATATTTT
NA	TRBJ2-5	TRBV5-1	NA	CASSLTSAKETQYF	TGCGCCAGCAGCTTGACCTCCGCAAAAGAGACCCAGTACTTC